The 32 T cell receptor beta chains below were found in one sample sequenced in a study of cytomegalovirus exposure and HLA in healthy donors. PCR involved 60 Vbeta and 13 Jbeta primers. TCRdb's copy holds only in-frame clones and misses some; the assay was immunoSEQ multiplex PCR. The profile shows some 200,000 clones, 83% of them singletons. Sample: PBMCs. The receptors come from a girl aged 10-17 years in good health and CMV-seronegative.

This clone is a singleton in its sample. The chain recombines TRBV30 with TRBJ1-3, with D tentatively TRBD1 (6 bases). Germline-derived CDR1 and CDR2 are GTSNPN and SVGIG (reference sequence). V lost 2 bases and J 0 bases, leaving 8 bases between the germline ends. The CDR3 is 14 residues long. The CDR3 loop is CAWSTGSSGNTIYF. The CDR3 bases are TGTGCCTGGAGTACAGGGAGCTCTGGAAACACCATATATTTT.

This chain joins TRBV21-1 and TRBJ2-7; the table's D call TRBD2 went unverified against the DNA. TRBV21-1 is flagged as a pseudogene. The CDR3 length is 16 residues. In DNA form, the CDR3 reads TGTGCCAGCAGCCGGGGACTAGGCAGAGGGTTACGGGAGCAGTACTTC. Translating it yields CASSRGLGRGLREQYF.

A single count supports this clone. CDR3 sequence (DNA): TGTGCCAGCAGAGACAGGGAACCCTCTGGAAACACCATATATTTT. This gives the protein CASRDREPSGNTIYF. The gene calls are TRBV6-1 and TRBJ1-3; TRBD1 matches 7 bases. Germline trimming cut 6 bases from V and 0 bases from J; bases unmatched to any gene: 5. This CDR3 has 15 amino acids. Germline loops: CDR1 MNHNS, CDR2 SASEGT.

Only a few counts were recorded for this clone. The chain couples TRBV5-5 to TRBJ1-2; 8 nucleotides line up with TRBD1. The germline CDR1 and CDR2 sequences are SGHKS and YYEKEE (reference sequence). This CDR3 spans 15 amino acids. The junction had 8 bases not matched to a gene; V was cut back by 4 bases and J by 3 bases. CDR3 nucleotides: TGTGCCAGCAGCCTCTACAGGGGGAGGGACTATGGCTACACCTTC. As protein: CASSLYRGRDYGYTF. Filled out from reference TRBV5-5 and TRBJ1-2, the complete variable domain reads DAGVTQSPTHLIKTRGQQVTLRCSPISGHKSVSWYQQVLGQGPQFIFQYYEKEERGRGNFPDRFSARQFPNYSSELNVNALLLGDSALYLCASSLYRGRDYGYTFGSGTRLTVV.

This clone was found a few times. The chain recombines TRBV6-5 with TRBJ2-7; D remains ambiguous. Germline V gene lookup returns CDR1 MNHEY and CDR2 SVGAGI. V lost 4 bases and J 0 bases, leaving 4 bases between the germline ends. The CDR3 is 12 residues long. DNA for the CDR3: TGTGCCAGCAGTTCCAGCTCCTACGAGCAGTACTTC. It encodes CASSSSSYEQYF.

The chain joins TRBV6-5 to TRBJ2-1; D is possibly TRBD1 (6 bases). Trimming took 0 bases from V and 0 from J, leaving 6 bases between them. Germline CDR1 is MNHEY and CDR2 is SVGAGI. The CDR3 totals 15 residues. The CDR3 DNA follows: TGTGCCAGCAGTTACTCAGGGGGCTCCTACAATGAGCAGTTCTTC. It codes for CASSYSGGSYNEQFF.

The chain couples TRBV5-1 to TRBJ2-3; TRBD1 is a possible D gene (6 bases). The CDR3 spans 15 residues. V lost 0 bases and J lost 3, with 11 bases in between. Germline V gives CDR1 SGHRS, CDR2 YFSETQ. The CDR3 DNA follows: TGCGCCAGCAGCTTGGGGCAGGGGATGACAGATACGCAGTATTTT. This gives the protein CASSLGQGMTDTQYF.

The V call is TRBV28, the J call TRBJ1-5; 7 bases fit TRBD1. V shed 2 bases, J shed 3 bases, and the junction held 16 bases outside the gene matches. Germline CDR1 and CDR2: MDHEN and SYDVKM. The CDR3 extends over 19 amino acids. The CDR3: CASSLQALGGDRYNQPQHF. Written as DNA, the CDR3 is TGTGCCAGCAGTTTACAAGCCCTCGGTGGGGACAGATACAATCAGCCCCAGCATTTT. Combining the CDR3 with reference TRBV28 and TRBJ1-5 gives the whole variable domain DVKVTQSSRYLVKRTGEKVFLECVQDMDHENMFWYRQDPGLGLRLIYFSYDVKMKEKGDIPEGYSVSREKKERFSLILESASTNQTSMYLCASSLQALGGDRYNQPQHFGDGTRLSIL.

This CDR3 reads CAWVGFGQGYQPQHF. CDR3 in DNA: TGTGCCTGGGTGGGTTTCGGACAGGGGTACCAGCCCCAGCATTTT. The chain uses TRBV30 and TRBJ1-5; 9 bases align to TRBD1. The CDR3 loop spans 15 amino acids. Per germline, CDR1 GTSNPN and CDR2 SVGIG (reference sequence). V was clipped by 5 bases and J by 7 bases; unmatched bases: 12.

The CDR3 DNA follows: TGTGCCAGCAGCTTAGGACTAGACCAAGAGACCCAGTACTTC. Protein product: CASSLGLDQETQYF. The chain is built from TRBV7-9 and TRBJ2-5; D is possibly TRBD2 (6 bases). This CDR3 contains 14 residues. Between the trimmed V and J ends, which lost 1 base and 0 bases, there was a span of 6 bases. The V gene's germline CDR1 is SEHNR and CDR2 FQNEAQ (reference sequence).

The chain couples TRBV11-3 to TRBJ2-1; a possible D gene is TRBD1 (5 bases). V gave up 5 bases and J gave up 4 bases, with 15 bases separating them. The CDR3 covers 15 residues. Germline V lookup: CDR1 SGHNT, CDR2 YENEEA. The CDR3 DNA sequence: TGTGCCAGCAGCCGGGCCCTGACAGATTACAATGAGCAGTTCTTC. The encoded protein is CASSRALTDYNEQFF.

The table lists this clone with a few counts. The V call is TRBV5-1, the J call TRBJ2-5; tentative D call: TRBD2 (5 bases). The germline V and J ends were trimmed by 4 bases and 9 bases, with 16 bases remaining between them. The length of the CDR3 is 13 residues. Per germline, CDR1 SGHRS and CDR2 YFSETQ. The CDR3 DNA is TGCGCCAGCAGCCTAGAGGGCCTCGGGGCCCAGTACTTC. Residues: CASSLEGLGAQYF.

V usage is TRBV7-6 and J usage is TRBJ1-2; weak D call: TRBD1 (6 bases). Germline V lookup: CDR1 SGHVS, CDR2 FNYEAQ. The V and J ends lost 5 bases and 8 bases respectively, with 15 bases between them. The CDR3 consists of 13 residues. The chain's CDR3 is CASSLRTDGGYTF. CDR3 nucleotide sequence: TGTGCCAGCAGCCTTCGGACAGACGGGGGCTACACCTTC.

This chain uses TRBV7-9 with TRBJ2-1; TRBD2 aligns across 13 bases. The V gene's germline CDR1 is SEHNR and CDR2 FQNEAQ (reference sequence). V lost 4 bases and J lost 0; bases outside the gene matches: 9. This CDR3 has 19 residues. CDR3 amino acids: CASSSPLAGGRSSYNEQFF. Written as DNA, the CDR3 is TGTGCCAGCAGCTCCCCACTAGCGGGAGGGCGGAGCTCCTACAATGAGCAGTTCTTC.

This chain uses TRBV19 with TRBJ1-4; D is undetermined. The CDR3 is made up of 14 amino acids. Germline V lookup: CDR1 LNHDA, CDR2 SQIVND (reference sequence). Trimming took 6 bases from V and 1 from J, leaving 9 bases between them. This CDR3 reads CASRGLETNEKLFF. The CDR3 bases are TGTGCCAGTAGAGGACTGGAAACTAATGAAAAACTGTTTTTT.

This chain uses TRBV6-1 with TRBJ1-5; TRBD1 aligns across 7 bases. The V gene's germline CDR1 is MNHNS and CDR2 SASEGT. There are 14 residues in the CDR3. The V and J ends lost 8 bases and 2 bases, in that order; junction bases with no gene match: 6. CDR3 nucleotide sequence: TGTGCCAGCGACAGGGCGTCTGGCAATCAGCCCCAGCATTTT. Encoded protein: CASDRASGNQPQHF.

The V and J genes are TRBV6-5 and TRBJ2-3, with 7 bases fitting TRBD2. Per germline, CDR1 MNHEY and CDR2 SVGAGI. The CDR3 runs 15 residues. The trim removed 4 bases at V and 3 bases at J, leaving 7 bases unmatched. The CDR3 protein is CASSFRDYPTDTQYF. The DNA for the CDR3 is TGTGCCAGCAGTTTCCGGGACTACCCGACAGATACGCAGTATTTT.

J is TRBJ2-3 and V is TRBV29-1, with TRBD2 identical over 11 bases. The CDR3 covers 15 residues. The germline CDR1 and CDR2 sequences are SQVTM and ANQGSEA. V shed 6 bases, J shed 4 bases, and the junction held 9 bases outside the gene matches. The CDR3 protein is CSVPVAGGLADTQYF. Here the CDR3 DNA reads TGCAGCGTCCCGGTAGCGGGAGGGTTGGCAGATACGCAGTATTTT.

The chain recombines TRBV4-1 with TRBJ1-1; D ambiguous. Germline CDR1 and CDR2: MGHRA and YSYEKL. The CDR3 loop spans 14 amino acids. Trimming removed 0 bases from V and 4 bases from J, with 9 bases in between. The CDR3 sequence: CASSQDLRLTEAFF. The CDR3 DNA reads as TGCGCCAGCAGCCAAGATCTGCGTCTCACTGAAGCTTTCTTT.

The genes are TRBV28 and TRBJ1-1; D ambiguous. Germline values: CDR1 MDHEN, CDR2 SYDVKM. The CDR3 extends over 15 amino acids. V dropped 5 bases and J dropped 1 base, with 14 bases sitting between them. The CDR3 loop is CASSTRRRQNTEAFF. For the CDR3, the DNA is TGTGCCAGCAGTACCCGGAGACGGCAGAACACTGAAGCTTTCTTT.

J is TRBJ1-1 and V is TRBV6-5, with a possible D match to TRBD1 (6 bases). The CDR3 consists of 12 residues. CDR1 and CDR2 from the germline V gene are MNHEY and SVGAGI. V lost 0 bases, J lost 12 bases, and 11 bases lay in between. CDR3 residues: CASSYSAGATFF. CDR3 nucleotide sequence: TGTGCCAGCAGTTACTCTGCAGGGGCAACTTTCTTT.

The chain couples TRBV19 to TRBJ2-5; possibly TRBD2 for D (7 bases). This CDR3 has 17 residues. Per germline, CDR1 LNHDA and CDR2 SQIVND (reference sequence). Deletions cut 1 base from V and 4 bases from J, with 19 bases between. CDR3 amino acids: CASSIGGGLQVGETQYF. The CDR3 coding sequence is TGTGCCAGTAGTATAGGGGGGGGCCTACAGGTCGGAGAGACCCAGTACTTC.

The chain links TRBV28 to TRBJ2-2; 8 nucleotides line up with TRBD1. CDR1 and CDR2 (germline): MDHEN, SYDVKM. The CDR3 has 18 residues. V shed 3 bases, J shed 8 bases, and the junction held 17 bases outside the gene matches. The CDR3 bases are TGTGCCAGCAGTTTTGAGGCCGACAGGGGAGAAGATCTAGGGGAGCTGTTTTTT. Translation gives CASSFEADRGEDLGELFF. The full variable domain, with the rest looked up from reference TRBV28 and TRBJ2-2, is DVKVTQSSRYLVKRTGEKVFLECVQDMDHENMFWYRQDPGLGLRLIYFSYDVKMKEKGDIPEGYSVSREKKERFSLILESASTNQTSMYLCASSFEADRGEDLGELFFGEGSRLTVL.

This chain uses TRBV15 with TRBJ1-1; 7 positions agree with TRBD1. V was pared by 2 bases and J by 5 bases, with 8 bases of the junction left unmatched. The CDR3 length is 15 residues. Germline CDR1 LNHNV, CDR2 YYDKDF (reference sequence). The CDR3 sequence: CATSRTGAQGTEAFF. Written as DNA, the CDR3 is TGTGCCACCAGCAGAACAGGGGCCCAGGGGACTGAAGCTTTCTTT.

The chain is built from TRBV7-2 and TRBJ2-5; D is undetermined. Germline values: CDR1 SGHTA, CDR2 FQGNSA. Trimming removed 1 base from V and 7 bases from J, with 19 bases in between. CDR3 length equals 16 residues. CDR3 in DNA: TGTGCCAGCAGCTTAGTCAGGCGTCGTGTTCCAGGGACCCAGTACTTC. Translating it yields CASSLVRRRVPGTQYF.

The chain has TRBV19 and TRBJ1-2; D not resolved. Trimming took off 3 bases at V and 4 bases at J, with 12 bases between the two ends. The CDR3 is made up of 14 amino acids. Per the germline V gene, CDR1 is LNHDA and CDR2 is SQIVND (reference sequence). CDR3 residues: CASSIPGFSYGYTF. The CDR3 DNA reads as TGTGCCAGTAGTATCCCAGGTTTTTCCTATGGCTACACCTTC.

The rearrangement uses TRBV9 and TRBJ2-7; D is possibly TRBD1 (5 bases). There are 13 residues in the CDR3. V lost 0 bases and J lost 4, with 8 bases in between. Germline loops: CDR1 SGDLS, CDR2 YYNGEE. CDR3 sequence (DNA): TGTGCCAGCAGCGTAGTGTCAGGGTACGAGCAGTACTTC. Amino acid sequence: CASSVVSGYEQYF.

The chain employs TRBV18 and TRBJ2-1, with TRBD1 matching 10 bases. Germline loops: CDR1 KGHSH, CDR2 LQKENI. This CDR3 spans 16 amino acids. Germline trimming cut 0 bases from V and 5 bases from J; bases unmatched to any gene: 4. The CDR3 sequence is CASSPPGQGFNNEQFF. Written as DNA, the CDR3 is TGTGCCAGCTCACCACCGGGACAGGGGTTTAACAATGAGCAGTTCTTC.

This clone is a singleton in its sample. The gene calls are TRBV6-5 and TRBJ1-1; D might be TRBD1 (6 bases). V was clipped by 2 bases and J by 9 bases, with 22 bases between them. Germline-derived CDR1 and CDR2 are MNHEY and SVGAGI. CDR3 size: 16 residues. The CDR3 DNA reads as TGTGCCAGCAGTTACGGAGCTACAGGGCTCGGAACTAAAGCTTTCTTT. Protein product: CASSYGATGLGTKAFF.

The chain links TRBV7-2 to TRBJ2-5; 8 bases fit TRBD2. The V gene end was trimmed by 5 bases and the J gene end by 5 bases; junction bases not matched to a gene: 4. Germline V gene data show CDR1 as SGHTA and CDR2 as FQGNSA. This CDR3 comprises 13 residues. CDR3 in DNA: TGTGCCAGCAGCCCCCCGGGGGGGGAGACCCAGTACTTC. Its translation is CASSPPGGETQYF.

The gene calls are TRBV5-5 and TRBJ1-6, with a possible D match to TRBD1 (6 bases). This CDR3 contains 14 residues. The V end lost 2 bases, the J end lost 6 bases, and 9 bases lay between the germline ends. Germline loops: CDR1 SGHKS, CDR2 YYEKEE (reference sequence). CDR3 DNA: TGTGCCAGCAGCTTACAGGGTTTTAATTCACCCCTCCACTTT. Translation gives CASSLQGFNSPLHF.

The V call is TRBV28, the J call TRBJ1-5, with a possible D match to TRBD1 (5 bases). The CDR3 is 15 residues long. CDR1 and CDR2 (germline): MDHEN, SYDVKM. V was pared by 1 base and J by 2 bases, with 9 bases between. This CDR3 reads CASSLLSGRNQPQHF. CDR3 nucleotide sequence: TGTGCCAGCAGTTTATTATCAGGGCGCAATCAGCCCCAGCATTTT.